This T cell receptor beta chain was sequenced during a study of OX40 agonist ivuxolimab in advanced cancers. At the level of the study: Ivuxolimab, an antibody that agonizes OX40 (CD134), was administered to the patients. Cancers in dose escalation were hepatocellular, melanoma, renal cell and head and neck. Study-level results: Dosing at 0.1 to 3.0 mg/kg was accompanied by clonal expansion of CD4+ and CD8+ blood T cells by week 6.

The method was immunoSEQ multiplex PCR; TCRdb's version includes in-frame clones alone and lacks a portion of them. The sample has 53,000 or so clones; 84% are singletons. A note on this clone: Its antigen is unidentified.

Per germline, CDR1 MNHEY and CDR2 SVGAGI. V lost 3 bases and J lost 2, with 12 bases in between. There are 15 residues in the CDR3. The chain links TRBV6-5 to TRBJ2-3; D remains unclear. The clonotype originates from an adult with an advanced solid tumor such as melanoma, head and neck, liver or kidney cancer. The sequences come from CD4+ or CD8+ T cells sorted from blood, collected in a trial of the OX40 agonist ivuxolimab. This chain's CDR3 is CASSYGYYDTDTQYF. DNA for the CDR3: TGTGCCAGCAGTTATGGTTACTACGACACAGATACGCAGTATTTT.